The next 29 T cell receptor beta chains were all read from a single sample in a study of PD-1 blockade in classical Hodgkin lymphoma. With no exception, relapse followed autologous stem cell transplantation in all patients, and brentuximab vedotin exposure varied. The assay was immunoSEQ multiplex PCR, and TCRdb's table has in-frame clones only and misses some. The table includes some 100,000 clones, approximately 92% detected once. The sample here was peripheral blood mononuclear cells (PBMCs), taken at baseline. These receptors were collected from a human donor with classical Hodgkin lymphoma.

The rearrangement joins TRBV7-3 to TRBJ2-1; 13 bases match TRBD2. Trimming took 5 bases from V and 1 from J; bases not matched to a gene: 2. CDR3 length: 16 amino acids. The germline V gene has CDR1 SGHTA and CDR2 FQGTGA. The CDR3 DNA follows: TGTGCCAGCAGCCGGACTAGCGGGGGTTCCTACAATGAGCAGTTCTTC. Translated, it gives CASSRTSGGSYNEQFF.

This clone was seen a single time. The gene calls are TRBV27 and TRBJ1-5, with a tentative D call TRBD1 (5 bases). Germline V gene lookup returns CDR1 MNHEY and CDR2 SMNVEV (reference sequence). CDR3 length equals 16 residues. Trimming took off 6 bases at V and 1 base at J, with 16 bases between the two ends. This chain's CDR3 is CASRSRGGLSNQPQHF. CDR3 in DNA: TGTGCCAGCAGATCCCGGGGGGGTCTAAGCAATCAGCCCCAGCATTTT.

This clone appeared a single time. CDR3 bases: TGTGCCAGCAGCTCCAGGGGCACCATATATTTT. This codes for CASSSRGTIYF. The V gene is TRBV9, the J gene TRBJ1-3; D is possibly TRBD1 (6 bases). Germline values: CDR1 SGDLS, CDR2 YYNGEE. The CDR3 consists of 11 residues. V was cut by 4 bases and J by 9 bases, with 8 bases left in between. The variable domain in full, with the rest retrieved from reference TRBV9 and TRBJ1-3, is DSGVTQTPKHLITATGQRVTLRCSPRSGDLSVYWYQQSLDQGLQFLIQYYNGEERAKGNILERFSAQQFPDLHSELNLSSLELGDSALYFCASSSRGTIYFGEGSWLTVV.

The genes are TRBV5-1 and TRBJ1-1; no firm D call. With 1 base removed from V and 0 bases from J, the gap between germline ends came to 4 bases. This CDR3 comprises 13 residues. The V gene's germline CDR1 is SGHRS and CDR2 YFSETQ. The CDR3 sequence is CASSLYLNTEAFF. The CDR3 DNA follows: TGCGCCAGCAGCTTGTACCTGAACACTGAAGCTTTCTTT.

This chain uses TRBV5-1 with TRBJ2-7, with TRBD2 identical over 7 bases. V was clipped by 0 bases and J by 1 base; unmatched bases: 10. Germline V gene lookup returns CDR1 SGHRS and CDR2 YFSETQ. The CDR3 length is 17 residues. CDR3: CASSLEVLVGGSYEQYF. The DNA of the CDR3 is TGCGCCAGCAGCTTGGAGGTGCTAGTCGGGGGGTCCTACGAGCAGTACTTC.

The V gene is TRBV23-1, the J gene TRBJ2-3, with 8 bases aligning to TRBD2. TRBV23-1 is flagged as an ORF with uncertain function. V gave up 1 base and J gave up 6 bases; unmatched junction bases: 9. CDR3 length: 16 amino acids. The CDR3 region has the DNA TGCGCCAGCAGTCAATTAAAGAACGGGAGGGCGGATACGCAGTATTTT. Residues: CASSQLKNGRADTQYF.

V gene TRBV5-4 combines with J gene TRBJ1-1; D may be TRBD1 (6 bases). Germline V gives CDR1 SGHNT, CDR2 YYREEE (reference sequence). Trimming pared 5 bases from V and 2 bases from J, leaving 13 bases between. CDR3 length equals 14 residues. DNA for the CDR3: TGTGCCAGCAGGTCGGGACAAGTCAACACTGAAGCTTTCTTT. As protein: CASRSGQVNTEAFF.

The chain has TRBV7-9 and TRBJ1-3; D is perhaps TRBD1 (5 bases). Trimming shortened V by 2 bases and J by 2 bases, and 10 bases separated the two germline ends. The CDR3 contains 15 residues. The V gene's germline CDR1 is SEHNR and CDR2 FQNEAQ (reference sequence). The CDR3 DNA reads TGTGCCAGCAGCTTATTCTTAGGGGCTGGAAACACCATATATTTT. Translated: CASSLFLGAGNTIYF.

This clone was counted a single time. The J gene is TRBJ2-5, the V gene TRBV6-1, with 7 nucleotides matching TRBD1. Germline CDR1 and CDR2: MNHNS and SASEGT. With 6 bases clipped from V and 0 bases from J, the junction kept 4 bases outside the gene matches. The CDR3 totals 14 residues. The CDR3 here is CASRLTGNQETQYF. CDR3 DNA sequence: TGTGCCAGCAGGCTGACAGGGAACCAAGAGACCCAGTACTTC.

V is TRBV4-1 and J is TRBJ2-4; D possibly corresponds to TRBD2 (5 bases). Trimming left V 0 bases short and J 1 base short, with 10 bases between. Germline CDR1 is MGHRA and CDR2 is YSYEKL. There are 16 residues in the CDR3. CDR3 DNA sequence: TGCGCCAGCAGCCAAGATGACTTAGCGGCCAAAAACATTCAGTACTTC. Translated: CASSQDDLAAKNIQYF.

This rearrangement joins TRBV7-9 to TRBJ2-6; TRBD2 is a possible D gene (5 bases). V lost 5 bases and J lost 1, with 12 bases in between. Germline values: CDR1 SEHNR, CDR2 FQNEAQ (reference sequence). The CDR3 contains 16 residues. The CDR3 is CASSQRGLSGANVLTF. CDR3 sequence (DNA): TGTGCCAGCAGCCAACGAGGACTGTCTGGGGCCAACGTCCTGACTTTC.

V gene TRBV27 combines with J gene TRBJ2-7, with 7 nucleotides matching TRBD1. This CDR3 is built from 15 residues. J gave up 3 bases and V 2 bases, and 7 bases lay outside the gene matches. Germline loops: CDR1 MNHEY, CDR2 SMNVEV (reference sequence). CDR3 nucleotide sequence: TGTGCCAGCAGTTTAGGGGGACAGCCGTACTACGAGCAGTACTTC. This encodes CASSLGGQPYYEQYF.

The chain joins TRBV27 to TRBJ2-7, with 12 bases matching TRBD1. From germline, CDR1 is MNHEY and CDR2 SMNVEV (reference sequence). V was pared by 2 bases and J by 9 bases, with 14 bases of the junction left unmatched. The CDR3 is made up of 17 amino acids. CDR3 in DNA: TGTGCCAGCAGTTTAACGGCTGCGGGACAGGGGGCTTGGGTGCAGTACTTC. This codes for CASSLTAAGQGAWVQYF.

The chain carries TRBV29-1 and TRBJ2-1, with 10 bases identical to TRBD2. Germline values: CDR1 SQVTM, CDR2 ANQGSEA. The trim removed 1 base at V and 14 bases at J, leaving 5 bases unmatched. This CDR3 is built from 12 residues. DNA of the CDR3: TGCAGCGTTGAAGGGCTAGCGGGAGTCGAGTTCTTC. It is translated as CSVEGLAGVEFF.

J is TRBJ1-3 and V is TRBV18; D unclear. The CDR3 is 15 amino acids. V dropped 8 bases and J dropped 0 bases, with 14 bases sitting between them. CDR1 KGHSH and CDR2 LQKENI come from the germline V gene. The CDR3 sequence is CASPAEASSGNTIYF. CDR3 bases: TGTGCCAGCCCTGCCGAGGCTAGCTCTGGAAACACCATATATTTT.

The gene calls are TRBV15 and TRBJ1-3; no firm D call. The CDR3 spans 15 residues. Germline V gene lookup returns CDR1 LNHNV and CDR2 YYDKDF (reference sequence). Trimming took 1 base from V and 1 from J, leaving 8 bases between them. CDR3 nucleotide sequence: TGTGCCACCAGCAGAGGTCACATATCTGGAAACACCATATATTTT. It encodes CATSRGHISGNTIYF.

In its sample, this clone was seen many times. CDR3 protein: CAISAASSNEQFF. As DNA, the CDR3 is TGTGCCATCAGTGCCGCCAGCTCTAATGAGCAGTTCTTC. The rearrangement joins TRBV10-3 to TRBJ2-1; no firm D call. Germline loops: CDR1 ENHRY, CDR2 SYGVKD. This CDR3 has 13 amino acids. V shed 4 bases and J shed 7 bases, with 11 bases lying between them.

The gene calls are TRBV6-4 and TRBJ2-7, with TRBD1 identical over 7 bases. The junction had 5 bases not matched to a gene; V was cut back by 3 bases and J by 0 bases. The CDR3 has 15 amino acids. Germline assignment: CDR1 MRHNA and CDR2 SNTAGT. The CDR3 DNA sequence: TGTGCCAGCAGTGAAACACAGGGGCCCTCCTACGAGCAGTACTTC. This gives the protein CASSETQGPSYEQYF.

The gene calls are TRBV27 and TRBJ2-7, with 7 bases aligning to TRBD2. Germline CDR1 MNHEY, CDR2 SMNVEV (reference sequence). V lost 4 bases, J lost 2 bases, and 5 bases stayed unmatched. The CDR3 loop spans 14 amino acids. CDR3 sequence (DNA): TGTGCCAGCAGTTCTTCCCGGGAGGCCTACGAGCAGTACTTC. Its protein is CASSSSREAYEQYF.

CDR3 DNA sequence: TGTGCCAGTAGAAGGACAGGGGCAAGCTATGGCTACACCTTC. Amino acid sequence: CASRRTGASYGYTF. The V call is TRBV19, the J call TRBJ1-2, with TRBD1 identical over 9 bases. Germline V gene data show CDR1 as LNHDA and CDR2 as SQIVND (reference sequence). The trim removed 6 bases at V and 4 bases at J, leaving 6 bases unmatched. The CDR3 is 14 amino acids.

The gene calls are TRBV5-1 and TRBJ1-2; D may be TRBD1 (6 bases). The ends were cut back, 2 bases at V and 8 bases at J, with 10 bases in the middle. Germline CDR1 and CDR2: SGHRS and YFSETQ. The CDR3 is made up of 12 amino acids. The CDR3 is CASSFTGLGYTF. CDR3 bases: TGCGCCAGCAGCTTTACAGGGCTCGGCTACACCTTC.

This chain connects TRBV29-1 to TRBJ2-2; possible D gene TRBD1, 5 bases. This CDR3 has 15 residues. The ends were cut back, 2 bases at V and 3 bases at J, with 13 bases in the middle. Germline CDR1 and CDR2: SQVTM and ANQGSEA. In nucleotides, the CDR3 is TGCAGCGTTGAATCTGGCAGGGAATACACCGGGGAGCTGTTTTTT. This gives the protein CSVESGREYTGELFF.

This chain joins TRBV5-6 and TRBJ2-7; 8 nucleotides match TRBD1. V lost 4 bases, J lost 5 bases, and 8 bases stayed unmatched. Germline-derived CDR1 and CDR2 are SGHDT and YYEEEE. The CDR3 has 14 amino acids. The CDR3 loop reads CASSGDRGWDEQYF. The CDR3 bases are TGTGCCAGCAGCGGTGACAGGGGCTGGGACGAGCAGTACTTC.

The rearrangement links TRBV30 to TRBJ1-3; D might be TRBD1 (5 bases). Trimming left V 5 bases short and J 2 bases short, with 7 bases between. CDR3 size: 12 residues. Germline V gene lookup returns CDR1 GTSNPN and CDR2 SVGIG (reference sequence). CDR3 coding DNA: TGTGCCTGGTTCAGGGCTGGAAACACCATATATTTT. This translates into CAWFRAGNTIYF.

As concerns this clone: At one of its ends the junction is not consistent with the germline gene, which may arise from a read error. The chain employs TRBV7-7 and TRBJ2-1; a weak D match, TRBD2 (6 bases). The CDR3 has 13 residues. From germline, CDR1 is SSHAT and CDR2 FNYEAQ (reference sequence). CDR3 region: CASSFRLGNEQFF. As DNA, the CDR3 is TGTGCTAGCAGCTTTAGACTAGGCAATGAGCAGTTCTTC.

This clone was observed a handful of times. This chain joins TRBV5-6 and TRBJ1-2; perhaps TRBD1 as D (6 bases). Trimming took off 6 bases at V and 4 bases at J, with 13 bases between the two ends. Germline-derived CDR1 and CDR2 are SGHDT and YYEEEE. The CDR3 totals 13 residues. Here the CDR3 reads CASILQGIYGYTF. As DNA, the CDR3 is TGTGCCAGCATCTTACAGGGAATCTATGGCTACACCTTC.

V gene TRBV2 combines with J gene TRBJ2-3, with unresolved D. The V gene's germline CDR1 is SNHLY and CDR2 FYNNEI. The CDR3 has 11 amino acids. V lost 6 bases and J lost 4, with 5 bases in between. The CDR3 DNA follows: TGTGCCAGCAGGGGTTCAGATACGCAGTATTTT. The encoded protein is CASRGSDTQYF.

The chain links TRBV28 to TRBJ1-5; D is unclear. Germline V gives CDR1 MDHEN, CDR2 SYDVKM. The CDR3 runs 12 residues. Trimming stripped 3 bases from V and 2 bases from J, with 2 bases between. The CDR3 spells CASSFGNQPQHF. Written as DNA, the CDR3 is TGTGCCAGCAGTTTTGGCAATCAGCCCCAGCATTTT.

The gene calls are TRBV6-1 and TRBJ1-5; 7 nucleotides align to TRBD1. The ends lost 8 bases at V and 1 base at J; junction bases unmatched: 8. The CDR3 totals 15 residues. Per germline, CDR1 MNHNS and CDR2 SASEGT. For the CDR3, the DNA is TGTGCCAGCGTTCGACAGGGTTTGAGCAATCAGCCCCAGCATTTT. The encoded protein is CASVRQGLSNQPQHF.